This is a list of T cell receptor beta chains from one sample in a study of shared clonotypes between healthy human individuals. Generated by immunoSEQ multiplex PCR, the TCRdb table keeps only in-frame clones and is missing some. The sample contains fewer than 650,000 clones, over 60% of which appear only once. Sequenced sample: PBMCs. The receptors derive from a middle-aged woman in good health. Some clones in this sample may be carry-over from other donors' samples. CDR3s include the opening cysteine and the closing phenylalanine or tryptophan. Fields, in order: D gene, J gene, clone size, V gene, CDR3 protein, CDR3 DNA. The D gene is left open where the match is weak. Only part of the rows carry a size: once, few, many, or a class if the clone is expanded.

d_call: .
j_call: TRBJ2-1
clone_size: .
v_call: TRBV29-1
cdr3_aa: CSVDPSSHNEQFF
cdr3_nt: TGCAGCGTTGACCCTAGCAGCCACAATGAGCAGTTCTTC

d_call: TRBD2
j_call: TRBJ2-3
clone_size: few
v_call: TRBV7-3
cdr3_aa: CASSSLAALDTQYF
cdr3_nt: TGTGCCAGCAGCAGCCTAGCGGCCCTGGATACGCAGTATTTT

d_call: .
j_call: TRBJ1-2
clone_size: .
v_call: TRBV29-1
cdr3_aa: CSVTQDYGYTF
cdr3_nt: TGCAGCGTCACCCAGGACTATGGCTACACCTTC

d_call: .
j_call: TRBJ1-5
clone_size: .
v_call: TRBV6-5
cdr3_aa: CASSRTGFNQPQHF
cdr3_nt: TGTGCCAGCAGTCGTACGGGATTCAATCAGCCCCAGCATTTT

d_call: TRBD1
j_call: TRBJ1-4
clone_size: few
v_call: TRBV7-8
cdr3_aa: CASSEGQGWTNEKLFF
cdr3_nt: TGTGCCAGCAGCGAGGGACAGGGTTGGACTAATGAAAAACTGTTTTTT

d_call: .
j_call: TRBJ2-3
clone_size: .
v_call: TRBV9
cdr3_aa: CASSVPLGGGSTDTQYF
cdr3_nt: TGTGCCAGCAGCGTCCCCCTGGGAGGTGGATCCACAGATACGCAGTATTTT

d_call: .
j_call: TRBJ1-2
clone_size: .
v_call: TRBV6-5
cdr3_aa: CASSYLAGGSYGYTF
cdr3_nt: TGTGCCAGCAGTTACTTGGCAGGTGGCTCCTATGGCTACACCTTC

d_call: TRBD1
j_call: TRBJ2-2
clone_size: few
v_call: TRBV30
cdr3_aa: CAGGQGKYELFF
cdr3_nt: TGTGCCGGGGGACAGGGTAAATACGAGCTGTTTTTT

d_call: TRBD2
j_call: TRBJ2-1
clone_size: .
v_call: TRBV7-9
cdr3_aa: CASSPETSGSSYNEQFF
cdr3_nt: TGTGCCAGCAGCCCCGAGACTAGCGGGAGCTCCTACAATGAGCAGTTCTTC

d_call: TRBD1
j_call: TRBJ1-1
clone_size: .
v_call: TRBV9
cdr3_aa: CASSVGRGQTEAFF
cdr3_nt: TGTGCCAGCAGCGTAGGCAGGGGGCAAACTGAAGCTTTCTTT

d_call: TRBD1
j_call: TRBJ2-3
clone_size: once
v_call: TRBV18
cdr3_aa: CASSPPGQGGTDTQYF
cdr3_nt: TGTGCCAGCTCACCACCGGGACAGGGGGGCACAGATACGCAGTATTTT

d_call: .
j_call: TRBJ2-1
clone_size: .
v_call: TRBV7-9
cdr3_aa: CASSPRHPNEQFF
cdr3_nt: TGTGCCAGCAGCCCGAGACACCCGAATGAGCAGTTCTTC

d_call: .
j_call: TRBJ2-1
clone_size: .
v_call: TRBV4-1
cdr3_aa: CASSSRITDEQFF
cdr3_nt: TGCGCCAGCAGCTCCCGGATTACCGATGAGCAGTTCTTC

d_call: .
j_call: TRBJ2-7
clone_size: few
v_call: TRBV10-3
cdr3_aa: CAISEGLNLYEQYF
cdr3_nt: TGTGCCATCAGTGAGGGACTAAATCTCTACGAGCAGTACTTC

d_call: .
j_call: TRBJ2-1
clone_size: once
v_call: TRBV4-1
cdr3_aa: CASSRDPNNEQFF
cdr3_nt: TGCGCCAGCAGCCGGGACCCAAACAATGAGCAGTTCTTC

d_call: .
j_call: TRBJ2-3
clone_size: .
v_call: TRBV11-2
cdr3_aa: CASRSIRGGGDTQYF
cdr3_nt: TGTGCCAGCAGATCCATTAGGGGCGGAGGAGATACGCAGTATTTT

d_call: .
j_call: TRBJ2-3
clone_size: .
v_call: TRBV18
cdr3_aa: CASSPRQGQTSTDTQYF
cdr3_nt: TGTGCCAGCTCCCCTAGGCAGGGGCAGACAAGCACAGATACGCAGTATTTT

d_call: .
j_call: TRBJ1-5
clone_size: .
v_call: TRBV2
cdr3_aa: CASRPSDGSNQPQHF
cdr3_nt: TGTGCCAGCAGACCATCGGACGGTAGCAATCAGCCCCAGCATTTT

d_call: .
j_call: TRBJ1-5
clone_size: .
v_call: TRBV19
cdr3_aa: CASSKLGQPQHF
cdr3_nt: TGTGCCAGTAGTAAATTGGGTCAGCCCCAGCATTTT

d_call: .
j_call: TRBJ1-1
clone_size: .
v_call: TRBV5-1
cdr3_aa: CASSPGRGTMNTEAFF
cdr3_nt: TGCGCCAGCAGCCCCGGTCGGGGAACCATGAACACTGAAGCTTTCTTT

d_call: .
j_call: TRBJ2-1
clone_size: many
v_call: TRBV6-4
cdr3_aa: CASSDADGSSYNEQFF
cdr3_nt: TGTGCCAGCAGTGATGCGGACGGGAGCTCCTACAATGAGCAGTTCTTC

d_call: .
j_call: TRBJ1-5
clone_size: .
v_call: TRBV30
cdr3_aa: CAWSVQGNQPQHF
cdr3_nt: TGTGCCTGGAGTGTACAGGGTAATCAGCCCCAGCATTTT

d_call: .
j_call: TRBJ2-1
clone_size: few
v_call: TRBV30
cdr3_aa: CAWSVRHSYNEQFF
cdr3_nt: TGTGCCTGGAGTGTTCGACACTCCTACAATGAGCAGTTCTTC

d_call: .
j_call: TRBJ2-7
clone_size: many
v_call: TRBV7-2
cdr3_aa: CASSLDRNTYEQYF
cdr3_nt: TGTGCCAGCAGCTTAGACAGGAATACCTACGAGCAGTACTTC

d_call: TRBD1
j_call: TRBJ2-2
clone_size: .
v_call: TRBV4-2
cdr3_aa: CASSPGQLGEAGELFF
cdr3_nt: TGTGCCAGCAGCCCGGGACAGCTCGGAGAAGCCGGGGAGCTGTTTTTT

d_call: TRBD2
j_call: TRBJ2-3
clone_size: .
v_call: TRBV9
cdr3_aa: CASSGTGGVADTQYF
cdr3_nt: TGTGCCAGCAGCGGAACGGGAGGGGTAGCGGATACGCAGTATTTT

d_call: .
j_call: TRBJ1-5
clone_size: .
v_call: TRBV2
cdr3_aa: CASSAGRSNQPQHF
cdr3_nt: TGTGCCAGCAGTGCAGGGAGGAGCAATCAGCCCCAGCATTTT

d_call: .
j_call: TRBJ1-1
clone_size: few
v_call: TRBV18
cdr3_aa: CASSPQNTEAFF
cdr3_nt: TGTGCCAGCTCACCACAGAACACTGAAGCTTTCTTT

d_call: .
j_call: TRBJ2-7
clone_size: .
v_call: TRBV7-9
cdr3_aa: CASSANLQGPIYEQYF
cdr3_nt: TGTGCCAGCAGCGCAAACCTGCAGGGGCCGATATACGAGCAGTACTTC

d_call: .
j_call: TRBJ2-6
clone_size: .
v_call: TRBV9
cdr3_aa: CASSVSSGANVLTF
cdr3_nt: TGTGCCAGCAGCGTGAGCTCTGGGGCCAACGTCCTGACTTTC

d_call: .
j_call: TRBJ1-6
clone_size: .
v_call: TRBV30
cdr3_aa: CAWRSSYNSPLHF
cdr3_nt: TGTGCCTGGCGGAGCTCCTATAATTCACCCCTCCACTTT

d_call: TRBD1
j_call: TRBJ2-2
clone_size: .
v_call: TRBV23-1
cdr3_aa: CASSHQTGQGAPGELFF
cdr3_nt: TGCGCCAGCAGTCACCAAACGGGACAGGGGGCGCCCGGGGAGCTGTTTTTT

d_call: TRBD2
j_call: TRBJ2-2
clone_size: .
v_call: TRBV7-3
cdr3_aa: CASKRTGQREGTGELFF
cdr3_nt: TGTGCCAGCAAAAGGACAGGCCAGCGGGAGGGCACCGGGGAGCTGTTTTTT

d_call: TRBD2
j_call: TRBJ2-2
clone_size: once
v_call: TRBV27
cdr3_aa: CASSLSLREGLGELFF
cdr3_nt: TGTGCCAGCAGTTTATCGTTGCGGGAGGGCCTCGGGGAGCTGTTTTTT

d_call: .
j_call: TRBJ2-2
clone_size: .
v_call: TRBV11-2
cdr3_aa: CASSTQAGELFF
cdr3_nt: TGTGCCAGCAGCACACAGGCCGGGGAGCTGTTTTTT

d_call: .
j_call: TRBJ2-3
clone_size: .
v_call: TRBV30
cdr3_aa: CAWNGRGTDTQYF
cdr3_nt: TGTGCCTGGAACGGGAGAGGCACAGATACGCAGTATTTT

d_call: TRBD1
j_call: TRBJ2-1
clone_size: once
v_call: TRBV5-1
cdr3_aa: CASSEGARSYNEQFF
cdr3_nt: TGCGCCAGCAGTGAGGGGGCCCGCTCCTACAATGAGCAGTTCTTC

d_call: TRBD1
j_call: TRBJ1-1
clone_size: few
v_call: TRBV19
cdr3_aa: CASRGQGSNTEAFF
cdr3_nt: TGTGCCAGTAGGGGACAGGGTTCGAACACTGAAGCTTTCTTT

d_call: TRBD2
j_call: TRBJ2-3
clone_size: .
v_call: TRBV5-1
cdr3_aa: CASSVLPGLAGGTTDTQYF
cdr3_nt: TGCGCCAGCAGCGTTCTTCCGGGACTAGCGGGAGGGACTACAGATACGCAGTATTTT

d_call: TRBD2
j_call: TRBJ2-7
clone_size: .
v_call: TRBV4-1
cdr3_aa: CASSLTSGRYEQYF
cdr3_nt: TGCGCCAGCAGCCTAACTAGCGGGAGATACGAGCAGTACTTC